This is a list of T cell receptor beta chains from one sample in a study of shared clonotypes between healthy human individuals. Clones were read by immunoSEQ multiplex PCR, and TCRdb kept only the in-frame ones, dropping some. Of roughly 2,500,000 clones detected, roughly 93% appear once; the ten largest clones hold approximately 0.37%. The sequenced sample was naive CD4+ T cells from PBMCs. The source is a man between 18 and 29 years old in good health. Some clones in this sample may be carry-over from other donors' samples. Each CDR3 is given with its conserved first and last residue. A D gene is named only where the DNA matches it firmly. Clone size, where shown, is once, few, many, or a class for clones that have expanded.

V: TRBV7-2
size: NA
D: TRBD1
J: TRBJ2-7
DNA: TGTGCCAGCAGCTTAAAAGGGACAGGGAAGGGGAACGAGCAGTACTTC
CDR3: CASSLKGTGKGNEQYF

V: TRBV7-8
size: NA
D: NA
J: TRBJ2-1
DNA: TGTGCCAGCAGCTCGCGATTTGAGCAGTTCTTC
CDR3: CASSSRFEQFF

V: TRBV7-2
size: NA
D: TRBD2
J: TRBJ2-3
DNA: TGTGCCAGCAGCCCACAGACTAGCGGTTACACAGATACGCAGTATTTT
CDR3: CASSPQTSGYTDTQYF

V: TRBV19
size: NA
D: TRBD1
J: TRBJ2-7
DNA: TGTGCCAGTAGTACTAGGACAGGGGGCGTGGGTCCCTACGAGCAGTACTTC
CDR3: CASSTRTGGVGPYEQYF

V: TRBV7-6
size: NA
D: NA
J: TRBJ1-1
DNA: TGTGCCAGCAGCTTAGCGCCAGGAGTCGACACTGAAGCTTTCTTT
CDR3: CASSLAPGVDTEAFF

V: TRBV7-2
size: NA
D: NA
J: TRBJ2-3
DNA: TGTGCCAGCAGCTTAGGGGGTAGGGCTAGAAGCACAGATACGCAGTATTTT
CDR3: CASSLGGRARSTDTQYF

V: TRBV6-6
size: NA
D: TRBD1
J: TRBJ2-3
DNA: TGTGCCAGCAGAACCGGACAGGGATTGACAGATACGCAGTATTTT
CDR3: CASRTGQGLTDTQYF

V: TRBV28
size: NA
D: TRBD2
J: TRBJ2-3
DNA: TGTGCCAGCAGTTTAGCGGGAGGGCTCACAGATACGCAGTATTTT
CDR3: CASSLAGGLTDTQYF

V: TRBV27
size: NA
D: TRBD1
J: TRBJ1-5
DNA: TGTGCCAGCAGCAGGACAGGGAACAATCAGCCCCAGCATTTT
CDR3: CASSRTGNNQPQHF

V: TRBV18
size: once
D: NA
J: TRBJ2-7
DNA: TGTGCCAGCTCACCACCCTGGGGCAGCTACGAGCAGTACTTC
CDR3: CASSPPWGSYEQYF

V: TRBV19
size: NA
D: NA
J: TRBJ2-1
DNA: TGTGCCAGTAGTACGGGCCGACACAATGAGCAGTTCTTC
CDR3: CASSTGRHNEQFF

V: TRBV28
size: NA
D: NA
J: TRBJ2-7
DNA: TGTGCCAGCAGTATCAGGGGCTACGAGCAGTACTTC
CDR3: CASSIRGYEQYF

V: TRBV7-8
size: NA
D: TRBD1
J: TRBJ2-1
DNA: TGTGCCAGCACTTTAACCGGGACAGTCTACAATGAGCAGTTCTTC
CDR3: CASTLTGTVYNEQFF

V: TRBV7-9
size: NA
D: NA
J: TRBJ1-2
DNA: TGTGCCAGCAGCACAGAGGCTAACTATGGCTACACCTTC
CDR3: CASSTEANYGYTF